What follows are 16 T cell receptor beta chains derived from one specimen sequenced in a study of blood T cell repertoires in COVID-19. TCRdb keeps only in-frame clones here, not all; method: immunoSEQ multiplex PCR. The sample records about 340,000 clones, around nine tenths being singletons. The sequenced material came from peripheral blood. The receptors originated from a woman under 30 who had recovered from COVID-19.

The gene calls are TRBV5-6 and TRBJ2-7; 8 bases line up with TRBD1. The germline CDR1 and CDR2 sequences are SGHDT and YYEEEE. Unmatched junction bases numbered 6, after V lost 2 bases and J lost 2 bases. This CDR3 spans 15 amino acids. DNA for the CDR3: TGTGCCAGCAGCTTAGGACAGGGATTAACCTACGAGCAGTACGTC. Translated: CASSLGQGLTYEQYV.

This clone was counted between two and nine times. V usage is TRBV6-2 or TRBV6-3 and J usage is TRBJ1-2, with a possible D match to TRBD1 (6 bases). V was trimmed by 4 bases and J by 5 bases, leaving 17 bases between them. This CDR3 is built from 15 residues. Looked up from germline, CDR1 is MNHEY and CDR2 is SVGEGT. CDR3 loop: CASSFHRQDLYGYTF. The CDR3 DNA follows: TGTGCCAGCAGTTTCCATAGACAGGACCTTTATGGCTACACCTTC.

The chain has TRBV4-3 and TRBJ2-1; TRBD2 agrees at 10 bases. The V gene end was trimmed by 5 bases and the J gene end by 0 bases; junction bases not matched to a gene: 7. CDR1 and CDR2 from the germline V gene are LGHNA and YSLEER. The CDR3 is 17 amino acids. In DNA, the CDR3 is TGCGCCAGCAGCTCTAGCGGGAGCCCACGCTCCTACAATGAGCAGTTCTTC. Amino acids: CASSSSGSPRSYNEQFF.

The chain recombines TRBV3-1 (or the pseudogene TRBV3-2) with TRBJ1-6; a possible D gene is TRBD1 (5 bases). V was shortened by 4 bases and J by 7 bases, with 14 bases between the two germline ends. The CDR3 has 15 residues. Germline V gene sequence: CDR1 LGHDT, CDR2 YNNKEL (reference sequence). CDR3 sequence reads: CASSPYRMGNSPLHF. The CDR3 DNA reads TGTGCCAGCAGCCCATACAGGATGGGGAATTCACCCCTCCACTTT.

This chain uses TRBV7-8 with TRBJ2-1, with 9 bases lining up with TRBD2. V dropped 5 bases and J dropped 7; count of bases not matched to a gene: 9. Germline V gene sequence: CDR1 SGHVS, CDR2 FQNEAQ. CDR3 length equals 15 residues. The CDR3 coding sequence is TGTGCCAGCAGCACAGACAGGGCGGGGGGGAATGAGCAGTTCTTC. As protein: CASSTDRAGGNEQFF. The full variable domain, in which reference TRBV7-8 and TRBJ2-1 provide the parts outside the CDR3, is GAGVSQSPRYKVAKRGQDVALRCDPISGHVSLFWYQQALGQGPEFLTYFQNEAQLDKSGLPSDRFFAERPEGSVSTLKIQRTQQEDSAVYLCASSTDRAGGNEQFFGPGTRLTVL.

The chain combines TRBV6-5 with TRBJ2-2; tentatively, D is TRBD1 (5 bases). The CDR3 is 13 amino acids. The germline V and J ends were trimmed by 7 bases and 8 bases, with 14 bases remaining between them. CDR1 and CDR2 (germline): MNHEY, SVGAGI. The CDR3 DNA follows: TGTGCCAGCACGCGAACCTCAGGGGGGGAGCTGTTTTTT. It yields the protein CASTRTSGGELFF.

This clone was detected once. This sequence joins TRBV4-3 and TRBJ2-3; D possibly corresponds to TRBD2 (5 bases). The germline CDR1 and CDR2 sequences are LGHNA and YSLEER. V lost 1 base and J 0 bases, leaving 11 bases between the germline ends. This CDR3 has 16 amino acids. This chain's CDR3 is CASSQGTPLSTDTQYF. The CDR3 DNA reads TGCGCCAGCAGCCAAGGGACTCCGCTCAGCACAGATACGCAGTATTTT.

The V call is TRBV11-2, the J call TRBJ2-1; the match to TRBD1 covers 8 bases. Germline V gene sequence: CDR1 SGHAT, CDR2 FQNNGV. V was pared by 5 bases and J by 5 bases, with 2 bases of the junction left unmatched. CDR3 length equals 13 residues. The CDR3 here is CASSRQGNNEQFF. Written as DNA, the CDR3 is TGTGCCAGCAGCAGACAGGGGAACAATGAGCAGTTCTTC.

CDR3 nucleotide sequence: TGTGCCAGCAGCTGGGGACAGGGGGCCAACACCATATATTTT. Amino acids: CASSWGQGANTIYF. This chain joins TRBV13 and TRBJ1-3, with 12 nucleotides matching TRBD1. This CDR3 has 14 residues. Germline assignment: CDR1 PRHDT and CDR2 FYEKMQ (reference sequence). J lost 7 bases, V lost 4 bases, and 2 bases had no gene match.

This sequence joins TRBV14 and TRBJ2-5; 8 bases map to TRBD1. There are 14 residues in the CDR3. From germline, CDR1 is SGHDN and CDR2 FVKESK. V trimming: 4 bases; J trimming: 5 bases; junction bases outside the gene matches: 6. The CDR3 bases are TGTGCCAGCAGCCGACTCAACAGGGGGGAGACCCAGTACTTC. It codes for CASSRLNRGETQYF.

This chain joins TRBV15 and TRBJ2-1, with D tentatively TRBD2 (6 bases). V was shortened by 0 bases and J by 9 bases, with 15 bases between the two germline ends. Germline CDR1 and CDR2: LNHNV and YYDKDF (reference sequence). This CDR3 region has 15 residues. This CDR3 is CATSRDSGVRSEQFF. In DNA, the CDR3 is TGTGCCACCAGCAGAGATAGCGGCGTCAGGTCTGAGCAGTTCTTC.

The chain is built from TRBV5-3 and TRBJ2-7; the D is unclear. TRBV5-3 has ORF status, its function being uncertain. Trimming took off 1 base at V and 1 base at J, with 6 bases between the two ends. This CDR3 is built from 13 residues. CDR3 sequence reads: CARSLTRSYEQYV. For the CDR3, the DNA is TGTGCCAGAAGCTTGACCAGGTCCTACGAGCAGTACGTC.

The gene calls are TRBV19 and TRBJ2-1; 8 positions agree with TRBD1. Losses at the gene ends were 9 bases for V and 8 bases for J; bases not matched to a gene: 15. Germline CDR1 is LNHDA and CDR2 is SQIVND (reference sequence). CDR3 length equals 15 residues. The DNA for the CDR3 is TGTGCCAGCCAGCCCCAACAGGGGGAGTGGGATGAGCAGTTCTTC. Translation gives CASQPQQGEWDEQFF.

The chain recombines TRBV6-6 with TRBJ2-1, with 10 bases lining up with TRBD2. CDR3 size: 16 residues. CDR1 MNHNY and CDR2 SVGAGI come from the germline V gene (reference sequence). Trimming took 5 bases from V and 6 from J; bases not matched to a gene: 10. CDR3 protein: CASSQQREGRINEQFF. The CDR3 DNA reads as TGTGCCAGCAGTCAACAGCGGGAGGGCCGTATCAATGAGCAGTTCTTC.

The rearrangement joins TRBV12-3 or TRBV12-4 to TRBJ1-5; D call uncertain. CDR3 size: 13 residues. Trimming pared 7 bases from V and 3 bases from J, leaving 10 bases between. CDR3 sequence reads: CASNLGLNQPQHF. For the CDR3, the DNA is TGTGCCAGCAATCTGGGCCTCAATCAGCCCCAGCATTTT.

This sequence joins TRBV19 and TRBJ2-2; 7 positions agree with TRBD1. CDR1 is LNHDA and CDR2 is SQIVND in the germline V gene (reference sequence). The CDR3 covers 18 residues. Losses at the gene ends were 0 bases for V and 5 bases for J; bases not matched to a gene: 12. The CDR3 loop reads CASSIDRGVKGATGELFF. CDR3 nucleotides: TGTGCCAGTAGTATAGATCGAGGGGTAAAGGGGGCAACCGGGGAGCTGTTTTTT.